This paragraph covers one T cell receptor (beta chain) sequence. CDR3 length: 15 residues. In germline, CDR1 is GTSNPN, CDR2 SVGIG (reference sequence). With 3 bases removed from V and 2 bases from J, the gap between germline ends came to 13 bases. The data derive from a study of CD8 T cells in Susac syndrome. Negative isolation yielded CD8+ and CD4+ T cells; FACS enriched TEMRA cells. Random hexamers served to reverse transcribe roughly 0.5 to 1 ug RNA. TCRdb used MiXCR to reprocess the immunoSEQ multiplex PCR reads, holding one entry per CDR3 protein. The sample includes about 140,000 distinct CDR3 sequences, just under 95% of them seen just once.

The chain is built from TRBV30 and TRBJ2-2; D possibly uses TRBD1 or TRBD2 (6 bases each). Material for sequencing was CD4+ T cells from PBMCs. The TCR sequence derives from a human donor with Susac syndrome. CDR3: CAWRGGTPNTGELFF. The CDR3 DNA sequence: TGTGCCTGGAGAGGCGGGACACCAAACACCGGGGAGCTGTTTTTT.